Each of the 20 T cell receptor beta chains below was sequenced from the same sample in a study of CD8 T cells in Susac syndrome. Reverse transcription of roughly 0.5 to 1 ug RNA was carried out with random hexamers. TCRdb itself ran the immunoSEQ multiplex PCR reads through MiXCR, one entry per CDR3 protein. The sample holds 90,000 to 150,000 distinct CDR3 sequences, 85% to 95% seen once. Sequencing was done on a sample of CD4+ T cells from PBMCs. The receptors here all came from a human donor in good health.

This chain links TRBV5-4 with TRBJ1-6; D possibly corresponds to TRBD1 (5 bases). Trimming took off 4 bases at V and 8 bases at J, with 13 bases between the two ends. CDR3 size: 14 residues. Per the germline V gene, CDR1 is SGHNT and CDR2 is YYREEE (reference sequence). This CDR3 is CASSPGTEDSPLHF. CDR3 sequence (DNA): TGTGCCAGCAGCCCCGGGACTGAGGATTCACCCCTCCACTTT.

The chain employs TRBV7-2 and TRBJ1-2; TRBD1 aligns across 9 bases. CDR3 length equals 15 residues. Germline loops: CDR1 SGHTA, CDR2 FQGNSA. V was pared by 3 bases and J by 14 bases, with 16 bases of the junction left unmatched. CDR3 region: CASSLFSGTGNVLTF. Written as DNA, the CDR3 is TGTGCCAGCAGCTTGTTTTCCGGGACAGGGAATGTACTTACCTTC.

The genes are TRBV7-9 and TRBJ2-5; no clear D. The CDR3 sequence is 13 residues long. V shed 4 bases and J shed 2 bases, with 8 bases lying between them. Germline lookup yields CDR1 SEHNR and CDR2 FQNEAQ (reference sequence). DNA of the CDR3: TGTGCCAGCAGCTACTCAGGACAAGAGACCCAGTACTTC. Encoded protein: CASSYSGQETQYF.

CDR3 sequence (DNA): TGTGCCAGCAGCTCCAAGGGGTGGGAAACTGAAGCTTTCTTT. As protein: CASSSKGWETEAFF. The genes are TRBV7-9 and TRBJ1-1; possibly TRBD1 for D (5 bases). Trimming took off 4 bases at V and 5 bases at J, with 14 bases between the two ends. This CDR3 contains 14 residues. Looked up from germline, CDR1 is SEHNR and CDR2 is FQNEAQ (reference sequence).

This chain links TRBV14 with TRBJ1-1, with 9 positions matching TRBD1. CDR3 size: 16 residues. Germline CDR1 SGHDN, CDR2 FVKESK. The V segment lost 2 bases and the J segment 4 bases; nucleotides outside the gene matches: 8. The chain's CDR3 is CASSQIGTGRSTEAFF. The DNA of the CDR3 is TGTGCCAGCAGCCAAATCGGGACAGGGAGGAGCACTGAAGCTTTCTTT.

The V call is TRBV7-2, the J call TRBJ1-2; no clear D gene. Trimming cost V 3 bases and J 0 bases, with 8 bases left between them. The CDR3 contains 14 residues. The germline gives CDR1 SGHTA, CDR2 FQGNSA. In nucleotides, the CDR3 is TGTGCCAGCAGCTTTGGCCAGGCTAACTATGGCTACACCTTC. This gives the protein CASSFGQANYGYTF. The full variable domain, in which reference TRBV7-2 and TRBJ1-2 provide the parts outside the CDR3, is GAGVSQSPSNKVTEKGKDVELRCDPISGHTALYWYRQSLGQGLEFLIYFQGNSAPDKSGLPSDRFSAERTGGSVSTLTIQRTQQEDSAVYLCASSFGQANYGYTFGSGTRLTVV.

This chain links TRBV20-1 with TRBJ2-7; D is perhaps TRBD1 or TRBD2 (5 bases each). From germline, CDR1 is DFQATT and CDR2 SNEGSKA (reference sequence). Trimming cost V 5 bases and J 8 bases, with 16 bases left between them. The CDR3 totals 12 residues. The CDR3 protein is CSAAGTRPKQYF. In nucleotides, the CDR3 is TGCAGTGCTGCCGGGACCAGGCCCAAGCAGTACTTC.

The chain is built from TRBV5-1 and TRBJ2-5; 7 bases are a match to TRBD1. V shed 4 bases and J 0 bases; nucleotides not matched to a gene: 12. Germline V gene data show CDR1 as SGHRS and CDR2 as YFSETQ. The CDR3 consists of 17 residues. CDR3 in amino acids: CASSTGQIKLYQETQYF. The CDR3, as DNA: TGCGCCAGCAGCACGGGACAGATCAAATTGTACCAAGAGACCCAGTACTTC.

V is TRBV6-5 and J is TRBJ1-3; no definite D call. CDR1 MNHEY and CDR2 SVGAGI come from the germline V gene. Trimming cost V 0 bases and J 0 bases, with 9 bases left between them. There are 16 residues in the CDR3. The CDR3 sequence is CASSYSSSGSGNTIYF. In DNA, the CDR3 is TGTGCCAGCAGTTACTCGAGCAGTGGCTCTGGAAACACCATATATTTT.

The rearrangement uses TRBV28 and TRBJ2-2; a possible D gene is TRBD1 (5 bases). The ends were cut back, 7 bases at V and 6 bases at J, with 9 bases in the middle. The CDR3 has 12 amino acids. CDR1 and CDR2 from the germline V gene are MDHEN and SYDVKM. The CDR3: CASNSQAGELFF. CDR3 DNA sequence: TGTGCCAGCAATTCACAGGCCGGGGAGCTGTTTTTT.

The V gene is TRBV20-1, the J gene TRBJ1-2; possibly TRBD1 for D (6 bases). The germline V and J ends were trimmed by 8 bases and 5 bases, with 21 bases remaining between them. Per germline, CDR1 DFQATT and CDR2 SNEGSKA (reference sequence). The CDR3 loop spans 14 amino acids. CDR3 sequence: CSTNKGGRTYGYTF. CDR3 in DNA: TGCAGTACCAATAAGGGGGGGCGCACATATGGCTACACCTTC.

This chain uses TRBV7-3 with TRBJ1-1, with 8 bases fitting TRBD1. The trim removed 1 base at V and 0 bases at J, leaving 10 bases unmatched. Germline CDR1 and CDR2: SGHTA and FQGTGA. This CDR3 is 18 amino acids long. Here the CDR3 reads CASSLMGRRGLVNTEAFF. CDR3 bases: TGTGCCAGCAGCTTAATGGGTCGCAGGGGGCTAGTGAACACTGAAGCTTTCTTT.

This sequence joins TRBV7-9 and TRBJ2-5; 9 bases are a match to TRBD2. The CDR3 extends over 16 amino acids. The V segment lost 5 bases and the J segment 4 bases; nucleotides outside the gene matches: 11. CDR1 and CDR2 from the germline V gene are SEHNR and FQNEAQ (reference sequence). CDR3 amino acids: CASSPNPGLARETQYF. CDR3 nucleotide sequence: TGTGCCAGCAGCCCGAATCCGGGACTAGCTCGAGAGACCCAGTACTTC.

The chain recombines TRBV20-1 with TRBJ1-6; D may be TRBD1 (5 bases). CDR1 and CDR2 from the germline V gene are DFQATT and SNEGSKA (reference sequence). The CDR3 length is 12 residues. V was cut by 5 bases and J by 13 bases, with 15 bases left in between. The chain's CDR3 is CSAGAPLFPLHF. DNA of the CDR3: TGCAGTGCTGGGGCCCCCTTGTTTCCCCTCCACTTT.

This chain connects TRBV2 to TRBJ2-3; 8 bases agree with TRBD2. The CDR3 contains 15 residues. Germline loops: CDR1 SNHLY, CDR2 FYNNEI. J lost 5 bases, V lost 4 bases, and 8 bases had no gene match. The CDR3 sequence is CASSGSAGVKDTQYF. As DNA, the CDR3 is TGTGCCAGCAGTGGATCAGCGGGAGTGAAAGATACGCAGTATTTT.

The DNA of the CDR3 is TGCAGCGTTGAGGGGGGTACACTAAATGAGCAGTTCTTC. Its protein is CSVEGGTLNEQFF. The V and J genes are TRBV29-1 and TRBJ2-1, with D maybe TRBD2 (6 bases). The CDR3 covers 13 residues. CDR1 SQVTM and CDR2 ANQGSEA come from the germline V gene. V lost 3 bases, J lost 7 bases, and 13 bases lay in between.

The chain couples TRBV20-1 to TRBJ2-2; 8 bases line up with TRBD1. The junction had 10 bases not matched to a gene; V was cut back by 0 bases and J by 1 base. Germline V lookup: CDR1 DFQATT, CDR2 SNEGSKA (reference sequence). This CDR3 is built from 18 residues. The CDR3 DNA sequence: TGCAGTGCTAGAGATCTGGACGGAGGGACAGGGAACACCGGGGAGCTGTTTTTT. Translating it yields CSARDLDGGTGNTGELFF.

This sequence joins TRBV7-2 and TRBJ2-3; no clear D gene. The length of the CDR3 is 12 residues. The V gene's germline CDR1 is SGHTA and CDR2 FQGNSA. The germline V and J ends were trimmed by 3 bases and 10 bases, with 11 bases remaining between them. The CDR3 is CASSFLPEAQYF. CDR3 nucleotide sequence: TGTGCCAGCAGCTTTCTGCCAGAAGCGCAGTATTTT.

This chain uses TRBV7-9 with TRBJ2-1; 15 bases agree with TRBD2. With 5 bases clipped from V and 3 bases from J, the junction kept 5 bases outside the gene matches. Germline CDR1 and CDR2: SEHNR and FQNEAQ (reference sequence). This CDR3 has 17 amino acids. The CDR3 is CASSPGLAGGVYNEQFF. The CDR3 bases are TGTGCCAGCAGCCCCGGACTAGCGGGAGGGGTCTACAATGAGCAGTTCTTC.

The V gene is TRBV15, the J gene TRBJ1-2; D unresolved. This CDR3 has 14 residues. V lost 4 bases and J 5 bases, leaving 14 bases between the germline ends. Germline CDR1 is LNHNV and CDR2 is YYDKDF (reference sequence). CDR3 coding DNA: TGTGCCACCAGCATAGGCGTTCAAGGATATGGCTACACCTTC. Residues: CATSIGVQGYGYTF.